Listed below are T cell receptor beta chains from one sample, sequenced in a study of radiotherapy plus CTLA-4 blockade in lung cancer. Profiling relied on immunoSEQ multiplex PCR, and the TCRdb table lists in-frame clones only, not all of them. Of 85,000 to 120,000 clones in the sample, about 83% were seen once. Sequences were derived from peripheral blood, sampled from a patient treated with radiotherapy plus ipilimumab. These receptors were taken from a human donor with non-small cell lung cancer that progressed on radiotherapy plus ipilimumab. Some clones in this sample may be carry-over from other donors' samples. Each CDR3 is given with its conserved first and last residue. D genes are given only for firm matches. For some rows the clone size is stated as once, few or many, or as a class when expanded; others skip it.

j_gene,abundance,v_gene,d_gene,CDR3nt,CDR3aa
TRBJ1-4,NA,TRBV19,NA,TGTGCCAGCAGGGATGAAAAACTGTTTTTT,CASRDEKLFF
TRBJ2-3,once,TRBV4-2,TRBD1,TGTGCCAGCAGCCGTTCGAGACAGGGGATCACAGATACGCAGTATTTT,CASSRSRQGITDTQYF
TRBJ1-1,once,TRBV10-3,NA,TGTGCCATCAGTGGTTCCAGCCAGAACACTGAAGCTTTCTTT,CAISGSSQNTEAFF
TRBJ2-3,NA,TRBV7-6,NA,TGTGCCAGCAGCTTAGGGTACACAGATACGCAGTATTTT,CASSLGYTDTQYF
TRBJ1-6,NA,TRBV30,NA,TGTGCCTGGAGCCTAGGGATCGGGGGCAGCCATAATTCACCCCTCCTCTTT,CAWSLGIGGSHNSPLLF
TRBJ2-3,NA,TRBV5-1,TRBD2,TGCGCCAGCACCTATCGACGGAGCGGGGATCGGACAGATACGCAGTATTTT,CASTYRRSGDRTDTQYF
TRBJ2-5,NA,TRBV7-2,TRBD2,TGTGCCAGCAGCTTCCCCGTAGCGGGGGGGCAAGAGACCCAGTACTTC,CASSFPVAGGQETQYF
TRBJ1-1,once,TRBV28,NA,TGTGCCAGCAGTTTACCGGGACTGGAGGCTTTCTTT,CASSLPGLEAFF
TRBJ2-5,NA,TRBV20-1,NA,TGCAGTGCACCCACCCGGGAGACCCAGTACTTC,CSAPTRETQYF
TRBJ1-1,once,TRBV7-3,NA,TGTGCCAGCAGAAGGGTACCGAACACTGAAGCTTTCTTT,CASRRVPNTEAFF
TRBJ2-7,NA,TRBV13,TRBD1,TGTGCCAGCAGCTTCGGGACAGGGCTTCTCTACGAGCAGTACTTC,CASSFGTGLLYEQYF
TRBJ1-4,once,TRBV2,NA,TGTGCCAGCCACAGGAACGGTAATGAAAAACCGTTTTTT,CASHRNGNEKPFF
TRBJ2-7,NA,TRBV7-6,TRBD1,TGTGCCAGCAGCCCCACCCCGGGACAGTTCTACGAGCAGTACTTC,CASSPTPGQFYEQYF
TRBJ1-2,NA,TRBV5-8,TRBD1,TGTGCCAGCAGCTACAGGGGAGGGTATGGCTACACCTTC,CASSYRGGYGYTF
TRBJ2-7,few,TRBV6-1,NA,TGTGCCAGCAGTGGGGGGAAGGCCTACGAGCAGTACTTC,CASSGGKAYEQYF
TRBJ1-1,NA,TRBV10-3,NA,TGTGCCACCTCGCCTACGGGGGGCAGCATGAACACTGAAGCTTTCTTT,CATSPTGGSMNTEAFF
TRBJ1-4,NA,TRBV29-1,NA,TGCAGCGTGGGGGCAGCGACCGAAAAACTGTTTTTT,CSVGAATEKLFF
TRBJ2-7,NA,TRBV10-3,NA,TGTGCCATTCGACCCGGGGCAGGCGGCGGCTACGAGCAGTACTTC,CAIRPGAGGGYEQYF
TRBJ1-5,NA,TRBV2,NA,TGTGCCAGCAGCGGGACGAATCAGCCCCAGCATTTT,CASSGTNQPQHF
TRBJ2-2,NA,TRBV10-3,TRBD2,TGTGCCATCAGTGAGGCGACGAGTAGCGGGGGGCTCCCGTTTTTT,CAISEATSSGGLPFF
TRBJ2-1,NA,TRBV5-4,TRBD2,TGTGCCAGCAGCTCACTCAGCGGGGGGGGGAGTGAGCAGTTCTTC,CASSSLSGGGSEQFF
TRBJ1-2,NA,TRBV29-1,TRBD1,TGCAGCGTTGTTGGGACAGGGGGCGGCTACACCTTC,CSVVGTGGGYTF
TRBJ1-5,NA,TRBV4-2,NA,TGTGCCAGCAGCCAAGAGGCAGGGGATCAGCCCCAGCATTTT,CASSQEAGDQPQHF
TRBJ1-6,NA,TRBV11-2,NA,TGTGCCAGCAGCTTGCGGGATAATTCACCCCTCCACTTT,CASSLRDNSPLHF
TRBJ1-5,NA,TRBV1,NA,TGCACCAGCAGCCAAGGAGGACAGGGGGAAGGATATACGTATAGCAATCAGCCCCAGCATTTT,CTSSQGGQGEGYTYSNQPQHF
TRBJ2-7,once,TRBV9,NA,TGTGCCAGCAGTGAAGGAGGGGAGGCCTACGAGCAGTACTTC,CASSEGGEAYEQYF
TRBJ2-5,once,TRBV5-1,NA,TGCGCCAGCAGCTCTGACAGGTTAGGAGAGACCCAGTACTTC,CASSSDRLGETQYF
TRBJ2-3,NA,TRBV5-1,NA,TGCGCCAGCAGCTTCGAGGGCACAGATACGCAGTATTTT,CASSFEGTDTQYF
TRBJ2-7,NA,TRBV6-5,NA,TGTGCCAGCAGTTACTCGGACGAGCAGTACTTC,CASSYSDEQYF
TRBJ2-5,NA,TRBV11-2,TRBD1,TGTGCCAGCAGCTTAAGGGGACAGGGGGCAGGAGTAGAAGAGACCCAGTACTTC,CASSLRGQGAGVEETQYF
TRBJ2-1,NA,TRBV20-1,NA,TGCAGTGCACACCAGCCTGAGCAGTTCTTC,CSAHQPEQFF
TRBJ2-7,NA,TRBV6-6,TRBD2,TGTGCCAGCAGTTACAGTATGGGACTAGCGACCTACGAGCAGTACTTC,CASSYSMGLATYEQYF
TRBJ2-7,NA,TRBV19,TRBD1,TGTGCCAGTAGTCGCGGACAGGGGCCCTACGAGCAGTACTTC,CASSRGQGPYEQYF
TRBJ1-4,NA,TRBV5-1,NA,TGCGCCAGCAGCTTGGAAAGCAGGGGTGAAAAACTGTTTTTT,CASSLESRGEKLFF
TRBJ2-3,NA,TRBV5-1,NA,TGCGCCAGCAGCCGGGACGTTGGGGGAGGAACAGATACGCAGTATTTT,CASSRDVGGGTDTQYF
TRBJ1-1,NA,TRBV30,NA,TGTGCCTGGAGCGTTCCGGGACCTGAAGCTTTCTTT,CAWSVPGPEAFF
TRBJ1-3,few,TRBV11-3,NA,TGTGCCAGCAGCCGCTTCCCAAAAGGGTTTGGAAACACCATATATTTT,CASSRFPKGFGNTIYF
TRBJ1-5,NA,TRBV5-6,NA,TGTGCCAGCAGCGCGGGGACTTTCTCTCAGCCCCAGCATTTT,CASSAGTFSQPQHF
TRBJ2-3,NA,TRBV5-3,TRBD1,TGTGCCAGAAGCTTGACACGACAGGGCGTAGATACGCAGTATTTT,CARSLTRQGVDTQYF
TRBJ1-5,NA,TRBV5-6,NA,TGTGCCAGCAGCTTCAGAGCGAGCAATCAGCCCCAGCATTTT,CASSFRASNQPQHF
TRBJ1-2,NA,TRBV5-6,NA,TGTGCCAGCAGCTTACCGGGACACTTCTATGGCTACACCTTC,CASSLPGHFYGYTF
TRBJ2-2,NA,TRBV13,NA,TGTGCCAGCAGCTTTGGTTCGGGGAGACTCAACACCGGGGAGCTGTTTTTT,CASSFGSGRLNTGELFF
TRBJ2-3,NA,TRBV9,TRBD2,TGTGCCAGCAGCCCCACCCGGGGGGGCCCCGGGTATATAGATACGCAGTATTTT,CASSPTRGGPGYIDTQYF
TRBJ2-1,NA,TRBV4-2,TRBD1,TGTGCCAGCAGCCCAGGGACAGGCCCGAATGAGCAGTTCTTC,CASSPGTGPNEQFF
TRBJ1-2,NA,TRBV7-2,NA,TGTGCCAGCAGCTTCCGGTTCAGGGATCCTACCCCTAGGGACTATGGCTACACCTTC,CASSFRFRDPTPRDYGYTF